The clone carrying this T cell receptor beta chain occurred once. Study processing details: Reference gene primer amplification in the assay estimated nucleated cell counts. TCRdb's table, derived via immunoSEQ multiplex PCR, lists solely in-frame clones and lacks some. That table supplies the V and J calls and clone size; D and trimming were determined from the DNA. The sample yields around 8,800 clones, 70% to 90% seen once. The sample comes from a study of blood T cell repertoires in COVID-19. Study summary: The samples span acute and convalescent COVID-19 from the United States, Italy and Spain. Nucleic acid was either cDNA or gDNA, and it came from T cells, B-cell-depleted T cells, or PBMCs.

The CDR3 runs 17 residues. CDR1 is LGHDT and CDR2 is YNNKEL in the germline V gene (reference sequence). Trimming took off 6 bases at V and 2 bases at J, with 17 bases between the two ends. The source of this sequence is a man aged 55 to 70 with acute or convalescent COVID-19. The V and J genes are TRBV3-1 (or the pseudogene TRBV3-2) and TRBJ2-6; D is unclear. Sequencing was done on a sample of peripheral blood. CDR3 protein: CASSPPPSLTGANVLTF. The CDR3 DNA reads TGTGCCAGCAGTCCCCCCCCGAGTTTAACTGGGGCCAACGTCCTGACTTTC.